This T cell receptor (beta chain) comes out of a study of long-term antiretroviral therapy in people with HIV. The study's findings and limits: Repertoires looked antigen-experienced, with only a slight naive shift after ART.

They ran version v3.0 of the immunoSEQ assay at survey level. TCRdb's copy holds only in-frame clones and misses some; the assay was immunoSEQ multiplex PCR. The data hold tens of thousands of clones, with 84% observed a single time. As concerns this clone: Its antigen is still unknown.

The V gene's germline CDR1 is SGHNT and CDR2 YYREEE (reference sequence). V lost 0 bases and J lost 9, with 7 bases in between. The CDR3 spans 12 residues. The chain has TRBV5-4 and TRBJ1-5; no clear D. Material: unsorted PBMCs, obtained 0.4 years after starting antiretroviral therapy. The clonotype comes from a man aged 18 to 30 with HIV. The CDR3 nucleotides are TGTGCCAGCAGCTTGGGGCTTGGGCCCCAGCATTTT. Translation: CASSLGLGPQHF.